One sample yielded the 24 T cell receptor beta chains listed below, sequenced in a study of T cell responses to AZD1222 COVID-19 vaccine. Sequencing was performed with immunoSEQ multiplex PCR; in TCRdb, only in-frame clones are kept and a portion is missing. The table shows 100,000 to 150,000 clones, with 70% to 90% occurring only once. Sequences were derived from peripheral blood, sampled on day 0 of AZD1222 vaccination. The receptors here all came from an adult in good health.

This clone was counted between two and nine times. The V gene is TRBV19, the J gene TRBJ1-5; D is uncertain. Per germline, CDR1 LNHDA and CDR2 SQIVND (reference sequence). V gave up 5 bases and J gave up 4 bases, with 12 bases separating them. There are 14 residues in the CDR3. CDR3: CASSSVWGNQPQHF. CDR3 bases: TGTGCCAGTAGTTCCGTGTGGGGTAATCAGCCCCAGCATTTT.

CDR3 protein: CAWLQGAGGYTF. Written as DNA, the CDR3 is TGTGCCTGGTTACAGGGGGCGGGTGGCTACACCTTC. The V gene is TRBV30, the J gene TRBJ1-2, with 9 bases matching TRBD1. The trim removed 5 bases at V and 7 bases at J, leaving 5 bases unmatched. This CDR3 is 12 amino acids long. Germline V gives CDR1 GTSNPN, CDR2 SVGIG (reference sequence).

The chain combines TRBV19 with TRBJ2-1; 13 bases map to TRBD2. The CDR3 spans 14 residues. V shed 3 bases and J 7 bases; nucleotides not matched to a gene: 0. Germline V gene data show CDR1 as LNHDA and CDR2 as SQIVND (reference sequence). In DNA form, the CDR3 reads TGTGCCAGTAGTATGGGACTAGCGGGGAATGAGCAGTTCTTC. This translates into CASSMGLAGNEQFF.

The chain is built from TRBV6-5 and TRBJ2-1; TRBD2 matches at 9 bases. Losses at the gene ends were 10 bases for V and 6 bases for J; bases not matched to a gene: 10. The CDR3 length is 14 residues. Germline-derived CDR1 and CDR2 are MNHEY and SVGAGI. The CDR3 coding sequence is TGTGCCACCCTCGCGGGAGGGCCCTCCAATGAGCAGTTCTTC. Its protein is CATLAGGPSNEQFF.

The chain links TRBV6-2 or TRBV6-3 to TRBJ1-5; maybe TRBD1 (6 bases). Germline values: CDR1 MNHEY, CDR2 SVGEGT. V was shortened by 3 bases and J by 0 bases, with 12 bases between the two germline ends. The CDR3 totals 16 residues. Here the CDR3 DNA reads TGTGCCAGCAGTTATGCAGGGGCATATAGCAATCAGCCCCAGCATTTT. Encoded protein: CASSYAGAYSNQPQHF.

The chain carries TRBV7-9 and TRBJ2-1, with TRBD2 identical over 14 bases. This CDR3 comprises 16 residues. The germline gives CDR1 SEHNR, CDR2 FQNEAQ (reference sequence). V shed 5 bases and J 5 bases; nucleotides not matched to a gene: 5. The CDR3 reads CASSPGTSGRHNEQFF. CDR3 sequence (DNA): TGTGCCAGCAGCCCCGGGACTAGCGGGAGACACAATGAGCAGTTCTTC.

This chain uses TRBV28 with TRBJ2-3; 8 positions agree with TRBD1. Trimming at V came to 4 bases and at J to 0 bases, leaving 21 bases not matched to a gene. Germline assignment: CDR1 MDHEN and CDR2 SYDVKM. This CDR3 spans 21 amino acids. The CDR3: CASSSFSGGQRGQASTDTQYF. DNA for the CDR3: TGTGCCAGCAGTTCATTCAGTGGGGGACAGAGGGGACAGGCGAGCACAGATACGCAGTATTTT.

J is TRBJ2-1 and V is TRBV2; 9 positions match TRBD1. Per the germline V gene, CDR1 is SNHLY and CDR2 is FYNNEI. The junction had 19 bases not matched to a gene; V was cut back by 6 bases and J by 4 bases. The CDR3 covers 19 residues. CDR3 DNA sequence: TGTGCCAGCAGAGCTCCACGAAGCCCCCGGGACAGGGCGTACAATGAGCAGTTCTTC. Translated, it gives CASRAPRSPRDRAYNEQFF.

The CDR3 reads CASTAGAGSTDTQYF. The CDR3 DNA reads as TGTGCCAGCACCGCGGGGGCGGGGAGCACAGATACGCAGTATTTT. V gene TRBV6-6 combines with J gene TRBJ2-3; maybe TRBD2 (7 bases). The CDR3 loop spans 15 amino acids. CDR1 is MNHNY, CDR2 SVGAGI, per germline (reference sequence). V was clipped by 7 bases and J by 0 bases, with 14 bases between them.

The chain recombines TRBV28 with TRBJ2-7; D is possibly TRBD1 (5 bases). V was shortened by 1 base and J by 3 bases, with 13 bases between the two germline ends. The CDR3 contains 15 residues. Germline CDR1 and CDR2: MDHEN and SYDVKM. CDR3 loop: CASSLSFLGDYEQYF. The CDR3 bases are TGTGCCAGCAGTTTATCGTTTTTAGGGGACTACGAGCAGTACTTC. The variable domain in full, completed from reference TRBV28 and TRBJ2-7, reads DVKVTQSSRYLVKRTGEKVFLECVQDMDHENMFWYRQDPGLGLRLIYFSYDVKMKEKGDIPEGYSVSREKKERFSLILESASTNQTSMYLCASSLSFLGDYEQYFGPGTRLTVT.

V and J are TRBV24-1 and TRBJ1-1; no reliable D call. This CDR3 spans 13 amino acids. Trimming took off 8 bases at V and 4 bases at J, with 13 bases between the two ends. The germline CDR1 and CDR2 sequences are KGHDR and SFDVKD. This chain's CDR3 is CATTVPMSTEAFF. The DNA of the CDR3 is TGTGCCACCACGGTTCCGATGAGCACTGAAGCTTTCTTT.

On this clone itself: A much more abundant neighbour one base away suggests this may be a read error. This sample includes further DNA sequences coding for the same CDR3. The chain carries TRBV5-1 and TRBJ2-3; 7 bases fit TRBD1. Trimming removed 2 bases from V and 2 bases from J; junction bases left unmatched: 2. From germline, CDR1 is SGHRS and CDR2 YFSETQ. The CDR3 is made up of 14 amino acids. CDR3 region: CASSFGQDTDTQYF. The CDR3 DNA is TGCGCCAGCAGCTTCGGACAGGACACAGATACGCAGTATTTT.

The chain joins TRBV30 to TRBJ2-2; D perhaps matches TRBD2 (7 bases). The CDR3 has 19 residues. Trimming left V 0 bases short and J 7 bases short, with 27 bases between. In germline, CDR1 is GTSNPN, CDR2 SVGIG (reference sequence). The CDR3 DNA sequence: TGTGCCTGGAGTGTACTGGTCGGGGGGCCGCTCCGCCGGGGCGGGGAGCTGTTTTTT. Protein sequence: CAWSVLVGGPLRRGGELFF.

The chain links TRBV2 to TRBJ1-1, with D perhaps TRBD1 (5 bases). Trimming left V 8 bases short and J 4 bases short, with 17 bases between. The CDR3 runs 14 residues. The V gene's germline CDR1 is SNHLY and CDR2 FYNNEI. CDR3 in DNA: TGTGCCAGCCTTATCAGGGTGATGGGCACTGAAGCTTTCTTT. Protein: CASLIRVMGTEAFF.

The rearrangement joins TRBV6-5 to TRBJ1-4; TRBD1 aligns across 7 bases. Germline loops: CDR1 MNHEY, CDR2 SVGAGI. The CDR3 is 15 amino acids. V gave up 6 bases and J gave up 4 bases; unmatched junction bases: 8. CDR3 residues: CASRTTGRGNEKLFF. CDR3 bases: TGTGCCAGCAGGACGACAGGGAGGGGTAATGAAAAACTGTTTTTT.

The chain links TRBV19 to TRBJ2-7; 7 bases agree with TRBD1. Germline CDR1 is LNHDA and CDR2 is SQIVND (reference sequence). CDR3 length: 14 amino acids. Losses at the gene ends were 4 bases for V and 1 base for J; bases not matched to a gene: 4. CDR3 nucleotide sequence: TGTGCCAGTAGTACCCCGGGACAGTCCTACGAGCAGTACTTC. It specifies CASSTPGQSYEQYF.

This clone was recorded a few times. The chain uses TRBV28 and TRBJ1-1; the D is unclear. The CDR3 has 12 residues. Trimming removed 3 bases from V and 3 bases from J, with 5 bases in between. The germline V gene encodes CDR1 MDHEN and CDR2 SYDVKM. The CDR3 sequence: CASSLVYTEAFF. CDR3 DNA sequence: TGTGCCAGCAGTTTGGTTTACACTGAAGCTTTCTTT.

The genes are TRBV7-8 and TRBJ1-1; D unresolved. The CDR3 has 14 residues. CDR1 and CDR2 from the germline V gene are SGHVS and FQNEAQ. Trimming cost V 2 bases and J 4 bases, with 11 bases left between them. CDR3 residues: CASSLLRESTEAFF. The CDR3 DNA reads as TGTGCCAGCAGCTTATTGAGGGAAAGCACTGAAGCTTTCTTT.

The V call is TRBV7-2, the J call TRBJ1-2; D uncertain. Trimming took 2 bases from V and 4 from J, leaving 14 bases between them. Germline V lookup: CDR1 SGHTA, CDR2 FQGNSA. The CDR3 length is 15 residues. The CDR3 DNA is TGTGCCAGCAGCTTAACGGCAGTCGGAGGCTATGGCTACACCTTC. This sequence encodes CASSLTAVGGYGYTF.

V gene TRBV12-2 combines with J gene TRBJ1-5. TRBV12-2 is deemed a pseudogene. This CDR3 has 15 amino acids. Written as DNA, the CDR3 is TGTGCAAGACCCCTCGGGGGGGGGCAAGGTCAGCCCCAGCATTTT. Its protein is CARPLGGGQGQPQHF.

V is TRBV5-3 and J is TRBJ2-7, with D hard to call. TRBV5-3 is assigned to the ORF class and has an uncertain function. Trimming left V 5 bases short and J 5 bases short, with 5 bases between. The CDR3 totals 10 residues. This CDR3 reads CARRSHEQYF. The CDR3 coding sequence is TGTGCCAGAAGGAGTCACGAGCAGTACTTC.

V gene TRBV29-1 combines with J gene TRBJ1-2; no clear D. V was shortened by 8 bases and J by 8 bases, with 12 bases between the two germline ends. The CDR3 is 10 residues long. Germline V gene sequence: CDR1 SQVTM, CDR2 ANQGSEA. CDR3 amino acids: CSTDMGGYTF. CDR3 DNA: TGCAGCACTGACATGGGAGGCTACACCTTC.

This sequence joins TRBV3-1 (or the pseudogene TRBV3-2) and TRBJ2-3; D is unclear. CDR1 and CDR2 from the germline V gene are LGHDT and YNNKEL (reference sequence). Trimming shortened V by 2 bases and J by 8 bases, and 5 bases separated the two germline ends. The CDR3 totals 11 residues. CDR3 sequence (DNA): TGTGCCAGCAGCCAACTGGCTACGCAGTATTTT. This gives the protein CASSQLATQYF.

The chain combines TRBV5-4 with TRBJ1-2, with 7 bases identical to TRBD1. CDR1 and CDR2 from the germline V gene are SGHNT and YYREEE (reference sequence). The junction had 14 bases not matched to a gene; V was cut back by 4 bases and J by 5 bases. The CDR3 sequence is 16 residues long. The CDR3 DNA is TGTGCCAGCAGCCCCGGGACAGCGCCGGATGTATATGGCTACACCTTC. It codes for CASSPGTAPDVYGYTF.